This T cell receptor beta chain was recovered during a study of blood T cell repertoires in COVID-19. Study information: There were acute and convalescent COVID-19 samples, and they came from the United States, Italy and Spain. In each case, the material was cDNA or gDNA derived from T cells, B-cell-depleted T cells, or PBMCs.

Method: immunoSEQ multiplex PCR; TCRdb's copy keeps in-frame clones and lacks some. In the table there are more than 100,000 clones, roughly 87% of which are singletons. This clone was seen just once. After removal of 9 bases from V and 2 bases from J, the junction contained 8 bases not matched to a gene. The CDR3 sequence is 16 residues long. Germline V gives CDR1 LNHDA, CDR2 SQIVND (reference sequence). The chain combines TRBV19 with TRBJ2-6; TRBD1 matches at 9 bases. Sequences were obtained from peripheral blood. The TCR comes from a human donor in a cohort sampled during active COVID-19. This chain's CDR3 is CASLGQGSPGANVLTF. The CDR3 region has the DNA TGTGCCAGCCTAGGACAGGGGAGCCCTGGGGCCAACGTCCTGACTTTC. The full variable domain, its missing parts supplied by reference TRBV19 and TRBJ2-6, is DGGITQSPKYLFRKEGQNVTLSCEQNLNHDAMYWYRQDPGQGLRLIYYSQIVNDFQKGDIAEGYSVSREKKESFPLTVTSAQKNPTAFYLCASLGQGSPGANVLTFGAGSRLTVL.